This T cell receptor (beta chain) stems from a study of blood T cell repertoires in COVID-19. In the 2 weeks before study entry, exposed participants met a COVID-19 case, which was PCR-confirmed or clinician-diagnosed. V lost 1 base and J lost 0, with 19 bases in between. This CDR3 has 17 amino acids. Germline lookup yields CDR1 SQVTM and CDR2 ANQGSEA. Produced via immunoSEQ multiplex PCR; TCRdb's table is partial and in-frame only. The sample contains a few hundred thousand clones, more than 70% of which appear only once. The sequence came from a woman in her 30s who had been exposed to COVID-19. This chain uses TRBV29-1 with TRBJ2-7; possibly TRBD1 for D (6 bases). The sample comprised PBMCs or T cells enriched from blood (not recorded which). CDR3 in amino acids: CSVEAPDPRTVSYEQYF. The CDR3 DNA follows: TGCAGCGTTGAAGCTCCCGATCCTAGGACAGTCTCCTACGAGCAGTACTTC.